The 23 T cell receptor beta chains presented below share a single source sample, sequenced in a study of cytomegalovirus exposure and HLA in healthy donors listed by TCRdb under 2017. The library came from the immunoSEQ multiplex PCR assay. The multiplex PCR relied on a mix of 60 forward primers for TCR Vbeta segments and 13 reverse primers for TCR Jbeta segments. As stored in TCRdb, this immuneACCESS dataset retains in-frame rearrangements with V and J assigned. A fraction of the clones does not appear; measured against another copy, unresolved V genes explain less than half of the discrepancy, and the remainder lacks a known reason. The sample has fewer than 300,000 clones on record, 75% to 85% of them singletons. The ten largest clones represent around 0.33% of the sample. Sequenced input: PBMCs. Receptor source: a girl aged 2-9 years in good health and CMV-seronegative.

In this sample, this clone turned up once. The chain joins TRBV6-5 to TRBJ1-2; 7 positions agree with TRBD1. V gave up 6 bases and J gave up 2 bases; unmatched junction bases: 9. This CDR3 comprises 15 residues. Germline assignment: CDR1 MNHEY and CDR2 SVGAGI. Here the CDR3 DNA reads TGTGCCAGCAGAACCGACAGGGAAAGGAACTATGGCTACACCTTC. Its translation: CASRTDRERNYGYTF.

The chain recombines TRBV19 with TRBJ2-1; 15 nucleotides line up with TRBD2. The CDR3 length is 16 residues. Germline V CDR1 and CDR2: LNHDA, SQIVND (reference sequence). Trimming removed 1 base from V and 8 bases from J; junction bases left unmatched: 3. CDR3 sequence (DNA): TGTGCCAGTAGTATAGGGACTAGCGGGAGGGCCGATGAGCAGTTCTTC. Its translation: CASSIGTSGRADEQFF.

The chain uses TRBV4-2 and TRBJ2-2; D uncertain. Trimming took 0 bases from V and 6 from J, leaving 20 bases between them. The germline V gene has CDR1 LGHNA and CDR2 YNFKEQ. The CDR3 contains 18 residues. CDR3 amino acids: CASSQEATRKKLAGELFF. CDR3 nucleotides: TGTGCCAGCAGCCAAGAAGCAACGAGGAAAAAGTTAGCCGGGGAGCTGTTTTTT.

The chain couples TRBV10-1 to TRBJ2-1; D is possibly TRBD1 (6 bases). The V gene lost 6 bases and the J gene lost 4 bases, with 16 bases spanning the gap. Germline CDR1 WNHNN, CDR2 SYGVQD (reference sequence). The CDR3 totals 15 residues. CDR3 protein: CASRATGSAYNEQFF. The CDR3, as DNA: TGCGCCAGCAGAGCCACAGGGTCGGCGTACAATGAGCAGTTCTTC.

The chain recombines TRBV9 with TRBJ1-2, with TRBD1 matching 8 bases. The CDR3 runs 15 residues. V lost 4 bases, J lost 4 bases, and 9 bases stayed unmatched. Germline lookup yields CDR1 SGDLS and CDR2 YYNGEE. CDR3 protein: CASSPTTGGPYGYTF. Written as DNA, the CDR3 is TGTGCCAGCAGCCCCACCACAGGGGGACCCTATGGCTACACCTTC.

The J gene is TRBJ1-5, the V gene TRBV6-1, with 7 positions matching TRBD1. The V gene end was trimmed by 6 bases and the J gene end by 5 bases; junction bases not matched to a gene: 4. The V gene's germline CDR1 is MNHNS and CDR2 SASEGT. CDR3 length: 13 amino acids. CDR3 sequence (DNA): TGTGCCAGCAGAAAAACAGGGGATCAGCCCCAGCATTTT. This translates into CASRKTGDQPQHF.

This chain joins TRBV28 and TRBJ1-4; TRBD1 is a possible D gene (6 bases). CDR1 is MDHEN and CDR2 is SYDVKM in the germline V gene. The CDR3 is 14 amino acids. Trimming left V 2 bases short and J 10 bases short, with 14 bases between. The CDR3 DNA follows: TGTGCCAGCAGTTTAGGGACAACGTTTGGAAAACTGTTTTTT. Protein product: CASSLGTTFGKLFF.

The chain couples TRBV7-3 to TRBJ2-2, with 14 nucleotides matching TRBD2. Germline CDR1 is SGHTA and CDR2 is FQGTGA. The length of the CDR3 is 17 residues. Losses at the gene ends were 5 bases for V and 6 bases for J; bases not matched to a gene: 8. Here the CDR3 reads CASSSSGTSGRPGELFF. The CDR3 nucleotides are TGTGCCAGCAGCAGCTCCGGGACTAGCGGGAGACCCGGGGAGCTGTTTTTT.

The chain couples TRBV7-2 to TRBJ2-7, with TRBD1 as a possible D gene (6 bases). The V end was cut by 2 bases, the J end by 0 bases, with 8 bases between. Germline CDR1 SGHTA, CDR2 FQGNSA. The CDR3 contains 14 residues. Here the CDR3 reads CASSLSRGSYEQYF. CDR3 bases: TGTGCCAGCAGCTTATCCAGGGGCTCCTACGAGCAGTACTTC. The complete variable domain, with remaining parts taken from reference TRBV7-2 and TRBJ2-7, reads GAGVSQSPSNKVTEKGKDVELRCDPISGHTALYWYRQSLGQGLEFLIYFQGNSAPDKSGLPSDRFSAERTGGSVSTLTIQRTQQEDSAVYLCASSLSRGSYEQYFGPGTRLTVT.

The chain recombines TRBV6-5 with TRBJ2-7; D gene unclear. CDR1 is MNHEY and CDR2 is SVGAGI in the germline V gene. CDR3 length: 15 residues. Trimming cost V 5 bases and J 1 base, with 15 bases left between them. This CDR3 is CASSAPGTRSYEQYF. The CDR3 DNA is TGTGCCAGCAGTGCGCCGGGTACCCGATCCTACGAGCAGTACTTC.

A note on this clone: This CDR3 is missing its conserved last phenylalanine or tryptophan, likely due to a read error. V and J are TRBV30 and TRBJ2-7, with D perhaps matching TRBD2 (5 bases). In germline, CDR1 is GTSNPN, CDR2 SVGIG (reference sequence). The CDR3 consists of 14 residues. Trimming took 4 bases from V and 0 from J, leaving 13 bases between them. The chain's CDR3 is CAWNPTGSSYEQYS. In DNA, the CDR3 is TGTGCCTGGAACCCGACGGGGAGCTCCTACGAGCAGTACTCC.

The rearrangement joins TRBV7-9 to TRBJ2-3; possibly TRBD2 for D (6 bases). Germline assignment: CDR1 SEHNR and CDR2 FQNEAQ (reference sequence). V was trimmed by 0 bases and J by 4 bases, leaving 11 bases between them. This CDR3 spans 15 amino acids. This CDR3 reads CASSLAGGNSDTQYF. CDR3 sequence (DNA): TGTGCCAGCAGCTTAGCGGGAGGAAACTCAGATACGCAGTATTTT.

This clone appeared a single time. The rearrangement uses TRBV7-6 and TRBJ2-5; 8 bases line up with TRBD2. The CDR3 consists of 16 residues. The germline gives CDR1 SGHVS, CDR2 FNYEAQ. The V gene end was trimmed by 0 bases and the J gene end by 2 bases; junction bases not matched to a gene: 5. The CDR3 loop is CASSLAVAGGQETQYF. The DNA for the CDR3 is TGTGCCAGCAGCTTAGCTGTGGCGGGGGGTCAAGAGACCCAGTACTTC. Filled out from reference TRBV7-6 and TRBJ2-5, the complete variable domain reads GAGVSQSPRYKVTKRGQDVALRCDPISGHVSLYWYRQALGQGPEFLTYFNYEAQQDKSGLPNDRFSAERPEGSISTLTIQRTEQRDSAMYRCASSLAVAGGQETQYFGPGTRLLVL.

The CDR3 reads CASSSARTQLLYEQYF. The DNA for the CDR3 is TGTGCCAGCAGCTCCGCCAGGACTCAACTCCTCTACGAGCAGTACTTC. This sequence joins TRBV11-1 and TRBJ2-7, with D possibly TRBD2 on 5 matching bases. Between the trimmed V and J ends, which lost 4 bases and 3 bases, there was a span of 19 bases. Germline CDR1 is SGHAT and CDR2 is FQDESV (reference sequence). This CDR3 has 16 amino acids.

This clone was seen a handful of times. The chain carries TRBV6-5 and TRBJ1-5; 7 nucleotides agree with TRBD1. Germline values: CDR1 MNHEY, CDR2 SVGAGI. The CDR3 contains 13 residues. Trimming took 2 bases from V and 11 from J; bases not matched to a gene: 6. This CDR3 reads CASSYGSQGAQHF. CDR3 bases: TGTGCCAGCAGTTACGGGAGCCAGGGGGCCCAGCATTTT.

This chain joins TRBV28 and TRBJ2-1; 7 nucleotides align to TRBD1. After removal of 5 bases from V and 4 bases from J, the junction contained 11 bases not matched to a gene. Germline values: CDR1 MDHEN, CDR2 SYDVKM. There are 16 residues in the CDR3. The CDR3 DNA is TGTGCCAGCAGTCAACCAGACAGGGCCAAATACAATGAGCAGTTCTTC. Amino acid sequence: CASSQPDRAKYNEQFF.

For this clone: The junction does not match germline at one end; this may be a read error. This chain uses TRBV6-1 with TRBJ2-5; D call uncertain. The J call may be mistaken, given a closer DNA end match to TRBJ2-7. This CDR3 has 11 amino acids. From germline, CDR1 is MNHNS and CDR2 SASEGT. The CDR3 sequence is CASREGYEQYF. The CDR3 DNA reads TGTGCCAGCAGGGAAGGATACGAGCAGTACTTC.

The chain employs TRBV11-2 and TRBJ2-1; D remains unclear. V was cut by 6 bases and J by 8 bases, with 11 bases left in between. Germline V lookup: CDR1 SGHAT, CDR2 FQNNGV. There are 12 residues in the CDR3. CDR3 nucleotide sequence: TGTGCCAGCAGAACAAATCGGGATGAGCAGTTCTTC. Its translation: CASRTNRDEQFF.

V usage is TRBV4-2 and J usage is TRBJ2-1, with 10 nucleotides matching TRBD2. Trimming cost V 1 base and J 8 bases; bases outside gene matches: 8. The CDR3 is 16 residues long. Germline values: CDR1 LGHNA, CDR2 YNFKEQ. The CDR3 bases are TGTGCCAGCAGCCAAGCCAGCAGCGGGGGGGCCGATGAGCAGTTCTTC. Its translation is CASSQASSGGADEQFF.

There are a few counts of this clone. The V call is TRBV9, the J call TRBJ2-2; D may be TRBD2 (7 bases). Germline V gene lookup returns CDR1 SGDLS and CDR2 YYNGEE. This CDR3 spans 15 amino acids. Trimming took off 1 base at V and 7 bases at J, with 14 bases between the two ends. This chain's CDR3 is CASSVRGGDFGELFF. DNA of the CDR3: TGTGCCAGCAGCGTAAGGGGGGGCGATTTCGGGGAGCTGTTTTTT.

V and J are TRBV19 and TRBJ2-7; 10 bases line up with TRBD1. V gave up 2 bases and J gave up 3 bases; unmatched junction bases: 4. This CDR3 spans 15 amino acids. Germline V gives CDR1 LNHDA, CDR2 SQIVND (reference sequence). CDR3 sequence (DNA): TGTGCCAGTAGTATATCGACAGGGGGCTTCTACGAGCAGTACTTC. This translates into CASSISTGGFYEQYF.

This clone appeared a few times. The chain links TRBV27 to TRBJ1-1; TRBD1 matches at 8 bases. The V and J ends lost 2 bases and 7 bases, in that order; junction bases with no gene match: 3. This CDR3 has 13 amino acids. The germline V gene has CDR1 MNHEY and CDR2 SMNVEV (reference sequence). The CDR3 is CASSLVDRGEAFF. The CDR3 DNA reads as TGTGCCAGCAGTTTAGTCGACAGGGGTGAAGCTTTCTTT.

In its sample, this clone was seen a few times. The chain couples TRBV28 to TRBJ2-7; D is uncertain. There are 11 residues in the CDR3. V lost 5 bases and J 5 bases, leaving 7 bases between the germline ends. CDR1 and CDR2 from the germline V gene are MDHEN and SYDVKM. CDR3 in amino acids: CASSVLHEQYF. The CDR3 region has the DNA TGTGCCAGCAGTGTCCTCCACGAGCAGTACTTC.